Sequencing of this TCR beta chain was carried out in a study of shared clonotypes between healthy human individuals. Only in-frame clones appear in the TCRdb table, and some are missing; sequencing was by immunoSEQ multiplex PCR. Of over a million clones in the sample, roughly 98.5% were seen once. Germline CDR1 is MNHEY and CDR2 is SVGAGI. The CDR3 extends over 14 amino acids. The V gene end was trimmed by 6 bases and the J gene end by 4 bases; junction bases not matched to a gene: 8. The clonotype was recovered from a man aged 30 to 39 in good health. The chain joins TRBV6-5 to TRBJ2-7, with 8 bases fitting TRBD2. Sequenced material: naive CD4+ T cells sorted from blood. Subset meaning: CD45RA+ positively selected. The CDR3 nucleotides read TGTGCCAGCAGCGGACTAGCAGAGAATTACGAGCAGTACTTC. The encoded protein is CASSGLAENYEQYF.